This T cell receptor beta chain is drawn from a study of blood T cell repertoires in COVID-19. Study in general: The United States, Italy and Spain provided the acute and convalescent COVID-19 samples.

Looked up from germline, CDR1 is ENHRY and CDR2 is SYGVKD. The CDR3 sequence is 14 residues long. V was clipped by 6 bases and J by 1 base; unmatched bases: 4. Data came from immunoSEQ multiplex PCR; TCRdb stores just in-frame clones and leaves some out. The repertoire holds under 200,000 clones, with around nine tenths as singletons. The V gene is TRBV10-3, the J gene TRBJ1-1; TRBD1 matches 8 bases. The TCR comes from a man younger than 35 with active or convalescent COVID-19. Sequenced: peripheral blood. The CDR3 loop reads CAIRGQEQNTEAFF. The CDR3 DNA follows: TGTGCCATCAGGGGACAGGAGCAGAACACTGAAGCTTTCTTT.